This TCR beta chain was recovered during a study of post-analysis software for immune sequencing data. Study results and caveats: TRBV5-6, TRBV5-1 and TRBV20-1 were among several TRBV segments more frequent in patients than controls.

CDR3 length equals 15 residues. The germline gives CDR1 SGHTA, CDR2 FQGNSA. Concerning this clonotype: What it binds is not known.

Unique molecular identifiers were built into the TCR beta cDNA libraries. One entry per CDR3 protein, called by TCRdb with MiXCR from the PCR reads. The repertoire holds hundreds of thousands of distinct CDR3 sequences, with less than 40% as singletons. The chain links TRBV7-2 to TRBJ2-7, with TRBD1 identical over 7 bases. The J call may be in error: the DNA end matches TRBJ2-5 better. The source of this sequence is a girl between 5 and 17 years old with multiple sclerosis. The material sequenced was blood. This chain's CDR3 is CASSLGLGTEETQYF. DNA for the CDR3: TGTGCCAGCAGCTTAGGGTTGGGGACAGAAGAGACCCAGTACTTC.